A single sample is the source of the 22 T cell receptor beta chains below, sequenced in a study of T cell repertoires in cytomegalovirus infection. TCRdb passed the reads through MiXCR, listing each CDR3 protein once. Among some 390,000 distinct CDR3 sequences listed, over 15% were seen once. The specimen sequenced was PBMCs. These receptors all come from a human donor in good health (CMV status not recorded). Some clones in this sample may be carry-over from other donors' samples.

CDR3 in amino acids: CSVGDSGYGYTF. The CDR3 DNA sequence: TGCAGCGTGGGGGACAGCGGCTATGGCTACACCTTC. The J gene is TRBJ1-2, the V gene TRBV29-1; 7 positions match TRBD1. The CDR3 has 12 residues. From germline, CDR1 is SQVTM and CDR2 ANQGSEA. Unmatched junction bases numbered 5, after V lost 6 bases and J lost 4 bases.

In its sample, this clonotype was seen many times. The CDR3: CASSIALNQPQHF. Written as DNA, the CDR3 is TGTGCCAGCAGCATCGCTCTAAATCAGCCCCAGCATTTT. V and J are TRBV7-2 and TRBJ1-5; D gene uncertain. With 5 bases removed from V and 4 bases from J, the gap between germline ends came to 9 bases. The CDR3 is 13 residues long. Germline loops: CDR1 SGHTA, CDR2 FQGNSA.

The rearrangement joins TRBV6-1 to TRBJ1-1, with no clear D. V gave up 5 bases and J gave up 3 bases, with 10 bases separating them. The CDR3 is 13 residues long. The germline V gene has CDR1 MNHNS and CDR2 SASEGT. The CDR3 loop reads CASSIGPYTEAFF. CDR3 coding DNA: TGTGCCAGCAGTATCGGACCGTACACTGAAGCTTTCTTT.

V usage is TRBV19 and J usage is TRBJ2-1; D is ambiguous. The CDR3 length is 14 residues. V lost 5 bases to trimming and J lost 6 bases, with 14 bases between them. Germline CDR1 LNHDA, CDR2 SQIVND (reference sequence). The chain's CDR3 is CASSDWLQGNEQFF. The CDR3 coding sequence is TGTGCCAGTAGTGATTGGCTCCAAGGCAATGAGCAGTTCTTC.

The chain recombines TRBV7-2 with TRBJ2-1; 11 positions match TRBD2. The V gene's germline CDR1 is SGHTA and CDR2 FQGNSA. Trimming cost V 3 bases and J 5 bases; bases outside gene matches: 12. This CDR3 has 18 amino acids. This chain's CDR3 is CASSFPTRLAGPHNEQFF. The CDR3, as DNA: TGTGCCAGCAGCTTCCCCACAAGACTAGCGGGGCCCCACAATGAGCAGTTCTTC. Based on the CDR3 plus reference TRBV7-2 and TRBJ2-1, the full variable domain is GAGVSQSPSNKVTEKGKDVELRCDPISGHTALYWYRQSLGQGLEFLIYFQGNSAPDKSGLPSDRFSAERTGGSVSTLTIQRTQQEDSAVYLCASSFPTRLAGPHNEQFFGPGTRLTVL.

In this sample, this clonotype turned up many times. The gene calls are TRBV12-3 or TRBV12-4 and TRBJ1-2; D unresolved. The CDR3 has 13 amino acids. V was pared by 3 bases and J by 8 bases, with 13 bases between. The CDR3 loop is CASSFQGYKGYTF. The CDR3 DNA follows: TGTGCCAGCAGTTTCCAAGGTTATAAAGGCTACACCTTC.

There are a few counts of this clonotype. The chain links TRBV19 to TRBJ2-5; 10 bases are a match to TRBD1. This CDR3 spans 15 amino acids. J was trimmed by 3 bases and V by 5 bases; bases with no gene match: 6. Germline CDR1 reads LNHDA; CDR2 reads SQIVND (reference sequence). CDR3 DNA sequence: TGTGCCAGTAGTCGGACAGGGGGGTTTGAAGAGACCCAGTACTTC. This gives the protein CASSRTGGFEETQYF.

The chain couples TRBV12-3 or TRBV12-4 to TRBJ2-1; the D is unclear. With 7 bases removed from V and 6 bases from J, the gap between germline ends came to 10 bases. This CDR3 region has 12 residues. CDR3 sequence reads: CASTSYGNEQFF. In nucleotides, the CDR3 is TGTGCCAGCACTAGTTACGGCAATGAGCAGTTCTTC.

This clonotype was counted ten times or more. J is TRBJ2-3 and V is TRBV2; perhaps TRBD2 as D (6 bases). This CDR3 comprises 14 residues. With 8 bases removed from V and 2 bases from J, the gap between germline ends came to 14 bases. Germline V gene sequence: CDR1 SNHLY, CDR2 FYNNEI. CDR3 sequence reads: CASGKVAATDTQYF. The DNA for the CDR3 is TGTGCCAGCGGGAAGGTAGCGGCCACAGATACGCAGTATTTT.

This clonotype was found a few times. The CDR3 DNA reads as TGTGCCAGTAGTATGGGGGCACAGGCCCTTGGGGAGACCCAGTACTTC. Its protein is CASSMGAQALGETQYF. The chain joins TRBV19 to TRBJ2-5; a weak D match, TRBD1 (6 bases). This CDR3 is 16 amino acids long. CDR1 is LNHDA, CDR2 SQIVND, per germline (reference sequence). V gave up 3 bases and J gave up 5 bases, with 19 bases separating them.

This sequence joins TRBV7-2 and TRBJ1-2; D not resolved. V was clipped by 5 bases and J by 8 bases, with 18 bases between them. CDR3 length: 14 residues. Germline CDR1 reads SGHTA; CDR2 reads FQGNSA. The CDR3 DNA sequence: TGTGCCAGCAGCCCTTCGGGCCTATTAGGGGGCTACACCTTC. As protein: CASSPSGLLGGYTF.

This clonotype was picked up many times. This chain links TRBV4-1 with TRBJ1-1; D unclear. The CDR3 is 14 amino acids. V lost 6 bases, J lost 0 bases, and 11 bases lay in between. Germline V CDR1 and CDR2: MGHRA, YSYEKL. The chain's CDR3 is CASRPWGMNTEAFF. DNA of the CDR3: TGCGCCAGCAGACCCTGGGGAATGAACACTGAAGCTTTCTTT.

The V gene is TRBV6-2 or TRBV6-3, the J gene TRBJ2-7, with D possibly being TRBD1 or TRBD2 (6 bases each). Germline V gene data show CDR1 as MNHEY and CDR2 as SVGEGT. The CDR3 totals 17 residues. V dropped 7 bases and J dropped 2 bases, with 24 bases sitting between them. For the CDR3, the DNA is TGTGCCAGCATCCCGGGACTCTCCCTCGAGGGGGCCTACGAGCAGTACTTC. Protein: CASIPGLSLEGAYEQYF.

This clonotype was detected only once. The rearrangement joins TRBV20-1 to TRBJ1-2; TRBD1 aligns across 7 bases. The germline CDR1 and CDR2 sequences are DFQATT and SNEGSKA (reference sequence). J gave up 2 bases and V 5 bases, and 5 bases lay outside the gene matches. The CDR3 sequence is 13 residues long. CDR3 DNA: TGCAGTGCTGTATCACAGGGGAACTATGGCTACACCTTC. Translating gives CSAVSQGNYGYTF.

This clonotype was counted at least ten times. The V call is TRBV2, the J call TRBJ2-5; 10 bases map to TRBD2. V lost 7 bases to trimming and J lost 5 bases; unmatched junction nucleotides: 7. This CDR3 comprises 14 residues. Germline lookup yields CDR1 SNHLY and CDR2 FYNNEI. The CDR3, as DNA: TGTGCCAGCAAGGTGGCTAGCGGGGGTGAGACCCAGTACTTC. Translated: CASKVASGGETQYF.

This clonotype was counted many times. The rearrangement joins TRBV7-8 to TRBJ1-1, with D hard to call. CDR3 length equals 13 residues. V dropped 2 bases and J dropped 1 base, with 5 bases sitting between them. The V gene's germline CDR1 is SGHVS and CDR2 FQNEAQ. The DNA for the CDR3 is TGTGCCAGCAGCTTATCCCGGAACACTGAAGCTTTCTTT. Amino acids: CASSLSRNTEAFF.

V gene TRBV11-2 combines with J gene TRBJ1-1, with D unresolved. Trimming pared 8 bases from V and 1 base from J, leaving 14 bases between. Germline lookup yields CDR1 SGHAT and CDR2 FQNNGV. This CDR3 spans 14 amino acids. The CDR3 DNA reads as TGTGCCAGCGTCCCGAAAGCAGCGAACACTGAAGCTTTCTTT. Its translation is CASVPKAANTEAFF.

V is TRBV7-9 and J is TRBJ2-5, with 7 bases identical to TRBD1. From germline, CDR1 is SEHNR and CDR2 FQNEAQ (reference sequence). This CDR3 has 13 amino acids. V dropped 8 bases and J dropped 5; count of bases not matched to a gene: 8. The CDR3 loop reads CASAPARGETQYF. The CDR3 coding sequence is TGTGCCAGCGCGCCGGCCAGGGGGGAGACCCAGTACTTC. The variable domain in full, with the rest retrieved from reference TRBV7-9 and TRBJ2-5, is DTGVSQNPRHKITKRGQNVTFRCDPISEHNRLYWYRQTLGQGPEFLTYFQNEAQLEKSRLLSDRFSAERPKGSFSTLEIQRTEQGDSAMYLCASAPARGETQYFGPGTRLLVL.

In this sample, this clonotype turned up many times. V is TRBV29-1 and J is TRBJ2-2; TRBD1 might be the D (6 bases). The germline CDR1 and CDR2 sequences are SQVTM and ANQGSEA. Trimming removed 5 bases from V and 1 base from J, with 8 bases in between. This CDR3 is built from 13 residues. The CDR3 DNA reads TGCAGCGTTATACAGGGGAACACCGGGGAGCTGTTTTTT. Protein: CSVIQGNTGELFF.

This chain links TRBV4-2 with TRBJ2-1; TRBD2 aligns across 12 bases. The CDR3 is made up of 15 amino acids. Losses at the gene ends were 1 base for V and 7 bases for J; bases not matched to a gene: 2. Per the germline V gene, CDR1 is LGHNA and CDR2 is YNFKEQ. DNA for the CDR3: TGTGCCAGCAGCCAAGGACTAGCGGGGGTTAATGAGCAGTTCTTC. Its protein is CASSQGLAGVNEQFF.

Regarding this clonotype: A junction boundary mismatches the germline segment, possibly from a read error. J is TRBJ1-2 and V is TRBV6-6, with D possibly matching TRBD1 (5 bases). Germline V gene sequence: CDR1 MNHNY, CDR2 SVGAGI (reference sequence). This CDR3 spans 13 amino acids. This CDR3 is CTSSETDNYGYTF. The CDR3 DNA reads TGTACCAGCAGTGAGACAGATAATTATGGCTACACCTTC.

V usage is TRBV20-1 and J usage is TRBJ2-6; TRBD2 matches 10 bases. CDR1 and CDR2 from the germline V gene are DFQATT and SNEGSKA (reference sequence). J gave up 1 base and V 2 bases, and 5 bases lay outside the gene matches. The CDR3 spans 17 residues. Here the CDR3 reads CSARPSGRSSGANVLTF. CDR3 in DNA: TGCAGTGCTAGACCTAGCGGGAGAAGTTCTGGGGCCAACGTCCTGACTTTC.